The rows below give T cell receptor beta chains drawn from one sample of a study of control samples from healthy donors and cancer patients. Generated by immunoSEQ multiplex PCR, the TCRdb table keeps only in-frame clones and is missing some. The data hold some 130,000 clones, with 93% observed a single time. Material for sequencing was PBMCs. Receptors were obtained from a man in his fifties or sixties with head and neck cancer. Each CDR3 is given with its conserved first and last residue. D genes are given only for firm matches. Expanded clones get a size class; other rows say once, few or many, or leave the size out.

J,V,D,length,size,CDR3,DNA
TRBJ2-3,TRBV7-2,TRBD2,15,once,CASSPRASGGYTQYF,TGTGCCAGCAGCCCCAGGGCTAGCGGGGGATATACGCAGTATTTT
TRBJ1-1,TRBV29-1,TRBD1,11,NA,CSVGQGPEAFF,TGCAGCGTCGGACAGGGACCTGAAGCTTTCTTT
TRBJ2-2,TRBV7-8,TRBD1,15,NA,CASSDTAGGTGELFF,TGTGCCAGCAGCGATACCGCAGGGGGAACCGGGGAGCTGTTTTTT
TRBJ2-1,TRBV5-6,TRBD2,16,NA,CASSLALAGEYNEQFF,TGTGCCAGCAGCTTGGCGCTAGCGGGGGAGTACAATGAGCAGTTCTTC
TRBJ2-1,TRBV29-1,NA,14,NA,CSVGLRGDSNEQFF,TGCAGCGTTGGCCTAAGGGGGGACAGTAATGAGCAGTTCTTC
TRBJ1-5,TRBV6-2/TRBV6-3,NA,11,NA,CASSYGWAQHF,TGTGCCAGCAGTTACGGGTGGGCCCAGCATTTT
TRBJ2-7,TRBV24-1,TRBD1,15,once,CATSDPGTGSYEQYF,TGTGCCACCAGTGATCCCGGGACAGGCTCCTACGAGCAGTACTTC
TRBJ2-2,TRBV7-2,NA,15,NA,CASSLYTGNTGELFF,TGTGCCAGCAGCCTTTACACAGGGAACACCGGGGAGCTGTTTTTT
TRBJ1-6,TRBV4-2,NA,17,NA,CASSQDGQSSYNSPLHF,TGTGCCAGCAGCCAAGACGGCCAGAGCTCCTATAATTCACCCCTCCACTTT
TRBJ2-1,TRBV6-5,NA,11,NA,CATTLFYEQFF,TGTGCCACCACTCTTTTCTATGAGCAGTTCTTC
TRBJ2-3,TRBV2,TRBD2,16,few,CASSPRLAGGTDTQYF,TGTGCCAGCAGTCCGCGACTAGCGGGGGGCACAGATACGCAGTATTTT
TRBJ2-5,TRBV27,NA,14,NA,CASSPAGQQETQYF,TGTGCCAGCAGTCCTGCGGGACAGCAAGAGACCCAGTACTTC
TRBJ1-1,TRBV30,NA,17,NA,CAWSVLVRRYMNTEAFF,TGTGCCTGGAGTGTCTTGGTCAGAAGATACATGAACACTGAAGCTTTCTTT
TRBJ1-1,TRBV4-3,NA,15,NA,CASSQTATSNTEAFF,TGCGCCAGCAGCCAAACTGCAACCAGTAACACTGAAGCTTTCTTT
TRBJ1-2,TRBV29-1,NA,13,NA,CSVVRQGNYGYTF,TGCAGCGTTGTTCGGCAGGGGAACTATGGCTACACCTTC
TRBJ1-5,TRBV11-2,NA,13,NA,CASSLGGPQPQHF,TGTGCCAGCAGCTTAGGGGGTCCCCAGCCCCAGCATTTT
TRBJ1-2,TRBV7-2,TRBD1,17,NA,CASSLDTGTGGNYGYTF,TGTGCCAGCAGCTTAGACACCGGGACAGGGGGCAACTATGGCTACACCTTC
TRBJ1-2,TRBV4-1,NA,16,NA,CASSQAPPGPNYGYTF,TGCGCCAGCAGCCAAGCACCCCCCGGGCCTAACTATGGCTACACCTTC
TRBJ1-1,TRBV6-5,NA,13,NA,CASTTRGGTEAFF,TGTGCCAGCACTACGAGGGGAGGGACTGAAGCTTTCTTT
TRBJ2-5,TRBV6-5,TRBD1,12,once,CASETGQETQYF,TGTGCCAGCGAGACAGGGCAAGAGACCCAGTACTTC
TRBJ2-7,TRBV7-7,NA,13,NA,CASSLAQEYEQYF,TGTGCCAGCAGCTTAGCGCAAGAATACGAGCAGTACTTC
TRBJ2-3,TRBV7-2,TRBD2,16,NA,CASSFRQRGGTDTQYF,TGTGCCAGCAGCTTCCGTCAGCGGGGGGGCACAGATACGCAGTATTTT
TRBJ1-1,TRBV9,NA,13,NA,CASSVHGGTEAFF,TGTGCCAGCAGCGTACATGGGGGCACTGAAGCTTTCTTT
TRBJ1-5,TRBV7-2,TRBD1,15,NA,CASSFDRGSNQPQHF,TGTGCCAGCAGCTTCGACAGGGGGTCGAATCAGCCCCAGCATTTT
TRBJ1-3,TRBV2,NA,12,once,CATTFSGNTIYF,TGTGCCACCACCTTCTCTGGAAACACCATATATTTT
TRBJ2-1,TRBV5-1,TRBD1,15,NA,CASSLPGQHYNEQFF,TGCGCCAGCAGCTTGCCGGGACAGCACTACAATGAGCAGTTCTTC
TRBJ1-5,TRBV5-6,TRBD1,15,many,CASSLGQGVSQPQHF,TGTGCCAGCAGCTTGGGGCAGGGGGTCAGTCAGCCCCAGCATTTT
TRBJ1-1,TRBV19,NA,15,NA,CASSEPRGRQTEAFF,TGTGCCAGTAGTGAACCCCGGGGCAGACAGACTGAAGCTTTCTTT
TRBJ2-2,TRBV30,NA,13,once,CAWCPPNTGELFF,TGTGCCTGGTGCCCTCCGAACACCGGGGAGCTGTTTTTT
TRBJ2-5,TRBV10-2,NA,11,once,CASSESPAQYF,TGCGCCAGCAGTGAGTCCCCGGCCCAGTACTTC
TRBJ2-3,TRBV13,TRBD1,15,NA,CASSSGTGRLDTQYF,TGTGCCAGCAGCTCCGGGACAGGGAGGTTGGATACGCAGTATTTT